Listed below are T cell receptor beta chains from one sample, sequenced in a study of siplizumab effects on memory and regulatory T cells. The data were produced by immunoSEQ multiplex PCR, yet TCRdb's version contains in-frame clones alone and is incomplete. In the table there are 85,000 to 130,000 clones, over 90% of which are singletons. Sequenced: Tregs sorted from blood. Receptors originate from a human donor in good health. The CDR3 runs from the conserved cysteine through the conserved F or W. D genes are given only for firm matches. A clone size is listed for some rows: how often the clone was seen (once, few, many), or a class if it is expanded.

v_call: TRBV2
j_call: TRBJ2-1
d_call: TRBD2
clone_size: NA
cdr3_nt: TGTGCCAGCAGTGACGGCCTAGCGGGCAATGAGCAGTTCTTC
cdr3_aa: CASSDGLAGNEQFF

v_call: TRBV7-9
j_call: TRBJ2-3
d_call: TRBD1
clone_size: NA
cdr3_nt: TGTGCCAGCAGCTCGGGACAGGGTATCGCAGATACGCAGTATTTT
cdr3_aa: CASSSGQGIADTQYF

v_call: TRBV2
j_call: TRBJ2-1
d_call: TRBD1
clone_size: once
cdr3_nt: TGTGCCAGCGTGGACAGGGGGAGATACAATGAGCAGTTCTTC
cdr3_aa: CASVDRGRYNEQFF

v_call: TRBV19
j_call: TRBJ1-1
d_call: TRBD1
clone_size: NA
cdr3_nt: TGTGCCAGTAGTACCCCCGGGACAGGCCCGGGCGCTGAAGCTTTCTTT
cdr3_aa: CASSTPGTGPGAEAFF

v_call: TRBV18
j_call: TRBJ1-1
d_call: TRBD1
clone_size: NA
cdr3_nt: TGTGCCAGCTCGGGACAGGGAGACACTGAAGCTTTCTTT
cdr3_aa: CASSGQGDTEAFF

v_call: TRBV4-2
j_call: TRBJ2-7
d_call: NA
clone_size: NA
cdr3_nt: TGTGCCAGCAGCCTCCGAGGGGGGCCTTACCCCTACGAGCAGTACTTC
cdr3_aa: CASSLRGGPYPYEQYF

v_call: TRBV30
j_call: TRBJ2-5
d_call: TRBD1
clone_size: NA
cdr3_nt: TGTGCCTGGCGGACAGGGCGGGAGACCCAGTACTTC
cdr3_aa: CAWRTGRETQYF

v_call: TRBV11-2
j_call: TRBJ2-3
d_call: NA
clone_size: NA
cdr3_nt: TGTGCCAGCAGCTTAGGACGGGGAGATACGCAGTATTTT
cdr3_aa: CASSLGRGDTQYF

v_call: TRBV15
j_call: TRBJ2-1
d_call: NA
clone_size: NA
cdr3_nt: TGTGCCACCAGCAGACCCCAGAATGAGCAGTTCTTC
cdr3_aa: CATSRPQNEQFF

v_call: TRBV7-2
j_call: TRBJ2-7
d_call: NA
clone_size: NA
cdr3_nt: TGTGCCAGCAGCTTCAGGGGGGAGGGGGCGAGCGAGCAGTACTTC
cdr3_aa: CASSFRGEGASEQYF

v_call: TRBV9
j_call: TRBJ1-1
d_call: NA
clone_size: NA
cdr3_nt: TGTGCCAGCAGCGTAAGTGAGGGGGGAGCAGCTTTCTTT
cdr3_aa: CASSVSEGGAAFF

v_call: TRBV7-8
j_call: TRBJ2-7
d_call: TRBD2
clone_size: NA
cdr3_nt: TGTGCCAGCAGCGGACTAGCGGGAGTGGGCTACGAGCAGTACTTC
cdr3_aa: CASSGLAGVGYEQYF

v_call: TRBV5-6
j_call: TRBJ2-7
d_call: TRBD2
clone_size: NA
cdr3_nt: TGTGCCAGCAGCTTGGCGACTAGACTAGCGGGTTCCTACGAGCAGTACTTC
cdr3_aa: CASSLATRLAGSYEQYF